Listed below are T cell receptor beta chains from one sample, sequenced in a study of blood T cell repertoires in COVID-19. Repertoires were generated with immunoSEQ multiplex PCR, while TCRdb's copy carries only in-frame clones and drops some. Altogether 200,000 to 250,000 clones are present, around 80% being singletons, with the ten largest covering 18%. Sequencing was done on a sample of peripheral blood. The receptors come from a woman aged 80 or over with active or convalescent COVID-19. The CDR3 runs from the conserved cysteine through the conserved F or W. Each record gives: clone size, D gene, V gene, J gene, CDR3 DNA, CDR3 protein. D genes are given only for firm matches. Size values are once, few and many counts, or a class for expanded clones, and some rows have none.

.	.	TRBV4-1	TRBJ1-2	TGCGCCAGCAGTCGCGACGGGAACTATGGCTACACCTTC	CASSRDGNYGYTF
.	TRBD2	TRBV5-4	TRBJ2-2	TGTGCCAGCAGCTTGAATAGCGGGAGTTTGAACACCGGGGAGCTGTTTTTT	CASSLNSGSLNTGELFF
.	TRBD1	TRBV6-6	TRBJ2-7	TGTGCCAGCAACCAGGGGGCTAGGGAGCAGTACTTC	CASNQGAREQYF
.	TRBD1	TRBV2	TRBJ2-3	TGTGCCAGCGGACAGGAATACACAGATACGCAGTATTTT	CASGQEYTDTQYF
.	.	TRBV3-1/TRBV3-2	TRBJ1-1	TGTGCCAGCAGCCAAGATTGTTCAGGGAGAGGTTTGGTAGCGGGCCTTGAAGCTTTCTTT	CASSQDCSGRGLVAGLEAFF
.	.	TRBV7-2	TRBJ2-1	TGTGCCAGCAGCTTGAGAACGGGCAATGAGCAGTTCTTC	CASSLRTGNEQFF
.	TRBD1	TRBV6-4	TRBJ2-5	TGTGCCAGCAGTGACCCAGCCAGACAGGGGTTAGTATGCTGGGAGACCCAGTACTTC	CASSDPARQGLVCWETQYF
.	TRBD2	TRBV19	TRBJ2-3	TGTGCCAGTAGTAGCGGGGGGGTGGCAGATACGCAGTATTTT	CASSSGGVADTQYF
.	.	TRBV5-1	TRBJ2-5	TGCGCCAGCAGCGAGGACTCCTGGGAGACCCAGTACTTC	CASSEDSWETQYF
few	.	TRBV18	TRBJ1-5	TGTGCCAGCTCACCCCAGAATCGGCCCCAGCATTTT	CASSPQNRPQHF